This T cell receptor (beta chain) is drawn from a study of identifying expanded T cells in peripheral blood. General study findings and limits: Technical replicates showed approximately 1.2 changed clones; approximately 2 weeks roughly 18; four weeks 19. Variance in clone template counts between approximately two-week samples significantly increased with total template count across all healthy donors.

Collection occurred without any documented infections or immune events in donors. V gave up 0 bases and J gave up 7 bases, with 15 bases separating them. Germline-derived CDR1 and CDR2 are LGHNA and YSLEER. The CDR3 loop spans 15 amino acids. About this clone itself: As yet, its antigen is unknown.

Generated by immunoSEQ multiplex PCR, the TCRdb table keeps only in-frame clones and is missing some. The table has nearly 60,000 clones, roughly 90% seen once. This TCR was recovered from a person aged 18 to 70 in good health. The sequenced material came from blood. V usage is TRBV4-3 and J usage is TRBJ1-1; D is unresolved. The CDR3 spells CASSQDWGPSREAFF. The CDR3 DNA follows: TGCGCCAGCAGCCAAGATTGGGGTCCCTCCCGTGAAGCTTTCTTT.